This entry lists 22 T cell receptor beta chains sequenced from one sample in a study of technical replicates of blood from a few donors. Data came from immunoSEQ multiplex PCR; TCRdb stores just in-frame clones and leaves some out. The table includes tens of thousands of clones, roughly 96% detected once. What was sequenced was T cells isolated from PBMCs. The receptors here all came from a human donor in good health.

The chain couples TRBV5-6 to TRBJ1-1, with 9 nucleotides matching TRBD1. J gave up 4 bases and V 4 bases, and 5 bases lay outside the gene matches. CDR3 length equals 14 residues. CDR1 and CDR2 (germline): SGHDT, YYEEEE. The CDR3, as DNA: TGTGCCAGCAGCCGATCGACAGGGGGCACTGAAGCTTTCTTT. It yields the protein CASSRSTGGTEAFF.

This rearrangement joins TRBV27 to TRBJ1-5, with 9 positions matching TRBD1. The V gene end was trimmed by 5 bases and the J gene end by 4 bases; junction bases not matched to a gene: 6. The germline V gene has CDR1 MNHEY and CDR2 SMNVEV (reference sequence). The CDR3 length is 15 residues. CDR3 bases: TGTGCCAGCAGTCCCGGGACAGGGTGGAATCAGCCCCAGCATTTT. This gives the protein CASSPGTGWNQPQHF.

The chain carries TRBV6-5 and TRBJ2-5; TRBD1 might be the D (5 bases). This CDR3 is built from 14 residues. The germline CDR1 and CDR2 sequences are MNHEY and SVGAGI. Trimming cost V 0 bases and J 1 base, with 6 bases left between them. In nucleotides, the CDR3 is TGTGCCAGCAGTTACTCAGACAGCCAAGAGACCCAGTACTTC. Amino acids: CASSYSDSQETQYF.

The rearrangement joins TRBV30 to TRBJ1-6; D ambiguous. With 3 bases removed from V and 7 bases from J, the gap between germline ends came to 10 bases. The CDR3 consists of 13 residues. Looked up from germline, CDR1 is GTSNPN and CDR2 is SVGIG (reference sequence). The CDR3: CAWRTQANSPLHF. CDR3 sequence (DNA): TGTGCCTGGAGGACCCAGGCAAATTCACCCCTCCACTTT.

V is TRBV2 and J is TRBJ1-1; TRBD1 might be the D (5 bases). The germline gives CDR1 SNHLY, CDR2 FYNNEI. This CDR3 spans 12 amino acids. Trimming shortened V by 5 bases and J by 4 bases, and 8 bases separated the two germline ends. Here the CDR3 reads CASSKTATEAFF. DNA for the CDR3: TGTGCCAGCAGTAAGACAGCCACTGAAGCTTTCTTT.

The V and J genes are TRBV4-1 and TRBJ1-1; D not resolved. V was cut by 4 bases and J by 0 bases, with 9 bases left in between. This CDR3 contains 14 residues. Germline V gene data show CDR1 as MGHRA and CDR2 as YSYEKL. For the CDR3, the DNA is TGCGCCAGCAGCCCCACCGGGGTGAACACTGAAGCTTTCTTT. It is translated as CASSPTGVNTEAFF.

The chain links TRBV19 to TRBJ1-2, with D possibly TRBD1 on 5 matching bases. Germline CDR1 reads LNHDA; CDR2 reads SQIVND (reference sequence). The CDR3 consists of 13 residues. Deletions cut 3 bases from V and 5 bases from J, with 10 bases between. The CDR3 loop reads CASSITQGYGYTF. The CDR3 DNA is TGTGCCAGTAGTATTACTCAGGGATATGGCTACACCTTC.

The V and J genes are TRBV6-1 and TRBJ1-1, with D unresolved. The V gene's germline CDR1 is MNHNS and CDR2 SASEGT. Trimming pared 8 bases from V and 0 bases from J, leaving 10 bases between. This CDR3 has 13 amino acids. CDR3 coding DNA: TGTGCCAGCCCTTTGCCTATGAACACTGAAGCTTTCTTT. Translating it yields CASPLPMNTEAFF.

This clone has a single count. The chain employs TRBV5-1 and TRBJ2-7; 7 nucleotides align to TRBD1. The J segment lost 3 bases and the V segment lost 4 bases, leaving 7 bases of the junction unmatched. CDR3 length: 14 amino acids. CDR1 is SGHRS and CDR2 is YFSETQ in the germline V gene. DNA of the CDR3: TGCGCCAGCAGCCTCACGGGACAGTTCTACGAGCAGTACTTC. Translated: CASSLTGQFYEQYF.

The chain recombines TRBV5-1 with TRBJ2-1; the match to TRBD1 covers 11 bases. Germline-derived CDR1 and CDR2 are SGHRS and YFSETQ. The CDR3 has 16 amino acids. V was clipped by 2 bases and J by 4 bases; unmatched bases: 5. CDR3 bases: TGCGCCAGCAGCTTAGACCGGGACAGGGGGTACAATGAGCAGTTCTTC. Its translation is CASSLDRDRGYNEQFF.

DNA of the CDR3: TGTGCCAGCAGCTTAGATCTGAGCGGGAGAACAGATACGCAGTATTTT. It yields the protein CASSLDLSGRTDTQYF. The chain recombines TRBV7-9 with TRBJ2-3; 8 bases are a match to TRBD2. The V gene's germline CDR1 is SEHNR and CDR2 FQNEAQ (reference sequence). V trimming: 1 base; J trimming: 3 bases; junction bases outside the gene matches: 6. The CDR3 contains 16 residues.

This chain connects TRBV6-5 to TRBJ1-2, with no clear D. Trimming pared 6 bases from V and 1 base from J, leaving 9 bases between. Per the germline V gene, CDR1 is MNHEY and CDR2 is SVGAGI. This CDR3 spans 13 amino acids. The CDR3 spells CASSPGINYGYTF. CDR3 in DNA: TGTGCCAGCAGCCCCGGGATTAACTATGGCTACACCTTC.

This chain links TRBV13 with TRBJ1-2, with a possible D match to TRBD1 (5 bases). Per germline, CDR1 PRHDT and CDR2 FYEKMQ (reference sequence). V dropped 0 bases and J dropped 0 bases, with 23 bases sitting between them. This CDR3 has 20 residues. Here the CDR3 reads CASSLGLGGRLNLANYGYTF. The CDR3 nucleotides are TGTGCCAGCAGCTTAGGCCTCGGGGGTCGCCTCAACTTAGCTAACTATGGCTACACCTTC.

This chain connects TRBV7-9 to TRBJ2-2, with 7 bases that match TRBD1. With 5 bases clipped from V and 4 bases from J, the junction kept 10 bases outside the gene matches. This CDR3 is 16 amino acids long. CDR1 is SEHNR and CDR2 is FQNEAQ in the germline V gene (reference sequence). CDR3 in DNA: TGTGCCAGCAGCCCGGAAAAGGGGGCTAGCACCGGGGAGCTGTTTTTT. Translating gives CASSPEKGASTGELFF.

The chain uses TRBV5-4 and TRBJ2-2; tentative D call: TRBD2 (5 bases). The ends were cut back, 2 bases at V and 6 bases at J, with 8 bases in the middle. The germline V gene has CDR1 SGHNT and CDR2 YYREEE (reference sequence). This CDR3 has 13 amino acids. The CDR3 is CASSFPGAGELFF. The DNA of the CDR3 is TGTGCCAGCAGCTTTCCCGGGGCCGGGGAGCTGTTTTTT.

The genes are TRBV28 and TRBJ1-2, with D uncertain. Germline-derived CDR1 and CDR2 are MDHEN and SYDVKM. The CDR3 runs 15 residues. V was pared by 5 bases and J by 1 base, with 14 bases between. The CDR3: CASSPVHGNNYGYTF. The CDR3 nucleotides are TGTGCCAGCAGTCCAGTACACGGGAATAACTATGGCTACACCTTC.

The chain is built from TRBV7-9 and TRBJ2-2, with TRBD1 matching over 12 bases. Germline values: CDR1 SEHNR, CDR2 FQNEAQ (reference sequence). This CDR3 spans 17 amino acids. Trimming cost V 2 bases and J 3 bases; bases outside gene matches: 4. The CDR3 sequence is CASSLPGQGADTGELFF. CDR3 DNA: TGTGCCAGCAGCTTACCGGGACAGGGGGCGGACACCGGGGAGCTGTTTTTT. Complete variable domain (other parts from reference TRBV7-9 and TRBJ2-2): DTGVSQNPRHKITKRGQNVTFRCDPISEHNRLYWYRQTLGQGPEFLTYFQNEAQLEKSRLLSDRFSAERPKGSFSTLEIQRTEQGDSAMYLCASSLPGQGADTGELFFGEGSRLTVL.

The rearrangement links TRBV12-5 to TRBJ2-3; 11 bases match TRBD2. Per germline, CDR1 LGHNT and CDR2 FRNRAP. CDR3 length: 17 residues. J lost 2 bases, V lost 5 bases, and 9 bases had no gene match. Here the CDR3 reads CASGLSPSGRTTDTQYF. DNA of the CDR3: TGTGCTAGTGGTCTATCACCTAGCGGGAGGACCACAGATACGCAGTATTTT.

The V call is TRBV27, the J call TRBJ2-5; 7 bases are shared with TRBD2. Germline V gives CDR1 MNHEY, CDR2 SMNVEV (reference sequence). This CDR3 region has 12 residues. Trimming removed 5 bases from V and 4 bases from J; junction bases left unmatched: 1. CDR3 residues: CASSPSGETQYF. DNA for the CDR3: TGTGCCAGCAGTCCTAGCGGAGAGACCCAGTACTTC.

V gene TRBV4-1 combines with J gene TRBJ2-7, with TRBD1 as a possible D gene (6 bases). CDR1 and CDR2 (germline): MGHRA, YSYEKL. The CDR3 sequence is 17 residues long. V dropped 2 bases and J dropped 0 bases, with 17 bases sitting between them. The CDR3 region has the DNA TGCGCCAGCAGCCAACTTTATCGGACAGAATACTCCTACGAGCAGTACTTC. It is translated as CASSQLYRTEYSYEQYF.

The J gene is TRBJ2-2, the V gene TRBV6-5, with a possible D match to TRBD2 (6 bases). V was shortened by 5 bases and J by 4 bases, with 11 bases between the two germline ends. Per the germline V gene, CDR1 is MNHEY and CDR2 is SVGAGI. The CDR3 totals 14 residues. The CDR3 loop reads CASSLRRGTGELFF. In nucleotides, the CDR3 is TGTGCCAGCAGTCTCAGGAGGGGCACCGGGGAGCTGTTTTTT.

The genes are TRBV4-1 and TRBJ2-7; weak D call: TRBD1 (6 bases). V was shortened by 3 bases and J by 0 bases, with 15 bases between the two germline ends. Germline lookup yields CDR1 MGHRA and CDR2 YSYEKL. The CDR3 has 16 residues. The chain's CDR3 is CASSQAPGTISYEQYF. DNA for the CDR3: TGCGCCAGCAGCCAGGCCCCCGGGACAATCTCCTACGAGCAGTACTTC.